What follows is one T cell receptor (beta chain) and its context. Primers included in the PCR were 60 Vbeta and 13 Jbeta primers. Profiled with immunoSEQ multiplex PCR; TCRdb holds only in-frame clones, not every one. The table records fewer than 200,000 clones, 70% to 90% of them present only once. The V end was cut by 5 bases, the J end by 8 bases, with 16 bases between. Germline V CDR1 and CDR2: MNHEY, SVGAGI. This CDR3 spans 13 amino acids. These data originate in a study of cytomegalovirus exposure and HLA in healthy donors. Unrecorded immune exposures were likely, despite nominal health at sampling.

The source is a man between 18 and 35 years old in good health and CMV-seropositive. The sequenced sample consisted of PBMCs. The chain uses TRBV6-5 and TRBJ2-7; a weak D match, TRBD2 (6 bases). Here the CDR3 reads CASSDMGGAQQYF. The CDR3 nucleotides are TGTGCCAGCAGTGACATGGGGGGAGCACAGCAGTACTTC.